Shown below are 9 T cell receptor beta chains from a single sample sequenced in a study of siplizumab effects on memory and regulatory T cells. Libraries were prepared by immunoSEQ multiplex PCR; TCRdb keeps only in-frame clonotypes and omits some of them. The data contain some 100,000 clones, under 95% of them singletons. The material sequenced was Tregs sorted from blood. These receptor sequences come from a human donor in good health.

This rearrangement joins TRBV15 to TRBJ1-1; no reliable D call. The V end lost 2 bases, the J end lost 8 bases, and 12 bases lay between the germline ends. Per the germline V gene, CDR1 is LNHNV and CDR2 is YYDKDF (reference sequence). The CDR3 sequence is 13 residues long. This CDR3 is CATSRLGAAEAFF. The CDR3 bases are TGTGCCACCAGCAGATTAGGAGCGGCCGAAGCTTTCTTT.

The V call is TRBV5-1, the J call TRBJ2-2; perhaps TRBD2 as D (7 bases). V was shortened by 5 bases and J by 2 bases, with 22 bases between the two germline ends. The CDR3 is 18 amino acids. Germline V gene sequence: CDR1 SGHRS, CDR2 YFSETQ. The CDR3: CASSLEGGAGLNTGELFF. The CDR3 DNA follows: TGCGCCAGCAGTCTCGAGGGGGGAGCGGGACTAAACACCGGGGAGCTGTTTTTT. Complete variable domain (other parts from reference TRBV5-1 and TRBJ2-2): KAGVTQTPRYLIKTRGQQVTLSCSPISGHRSVSWYQQTPGQGLQFLFEYFSETQRNKGNFPGRFSGRQFSNSRSEMNVSTLELGDSALYLCASSLEGGAGLNTGELFFGEGSRLTVL.

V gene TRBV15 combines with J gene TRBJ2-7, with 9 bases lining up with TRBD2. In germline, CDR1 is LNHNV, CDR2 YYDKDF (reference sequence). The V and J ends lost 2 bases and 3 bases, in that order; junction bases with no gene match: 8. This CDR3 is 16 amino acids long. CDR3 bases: TGTGCCACCAGCAGATATTCGGCTAGCGGGGACTACGAGCAGTACTTC. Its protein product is CATSRYSASGDYEQYF.

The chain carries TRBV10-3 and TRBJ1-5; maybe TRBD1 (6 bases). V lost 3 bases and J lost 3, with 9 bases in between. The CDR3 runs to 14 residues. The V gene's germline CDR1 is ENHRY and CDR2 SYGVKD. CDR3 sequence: CAISERDNNQPQHF. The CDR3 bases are TGTGCCATCAGTGAAAGGGACAACAATCAGCCCCAGCATTTT.

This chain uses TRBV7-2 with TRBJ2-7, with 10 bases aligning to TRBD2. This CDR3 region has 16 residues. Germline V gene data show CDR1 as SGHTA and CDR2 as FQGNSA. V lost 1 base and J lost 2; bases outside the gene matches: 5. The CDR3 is CASSLGTSGVPYEQYF. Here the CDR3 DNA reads TGTGCCAGCAGCTTAGGGACTAGCGGAGTACCCTACGAGCAGTACTTC.

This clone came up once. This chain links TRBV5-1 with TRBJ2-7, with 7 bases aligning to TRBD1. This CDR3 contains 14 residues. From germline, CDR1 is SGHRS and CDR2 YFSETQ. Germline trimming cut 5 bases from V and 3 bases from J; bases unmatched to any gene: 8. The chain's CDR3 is CASRLGQANYEQYF. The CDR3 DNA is TGCGCCAGCAGGTTAGGACAGGCGAACTACGAGCAGTACTTC.

CDR3 loop: CASSHPLGWGGANVLTF. CDR3 bases: TGTGCCAGCAGCCACCCCCTCGGCTGGGGTGGGGCCAACGTCCTGACTTTC. The chain combines TRBV7-2 with TRBJ2-6; D call uncertain. The V and J ends lost 5 bases and 3 bases respectively, with 17 bases between them. Germline V gives CDR1 SGHTA, CDR2 FQGNSA. The CDR3 covers 17 residues.

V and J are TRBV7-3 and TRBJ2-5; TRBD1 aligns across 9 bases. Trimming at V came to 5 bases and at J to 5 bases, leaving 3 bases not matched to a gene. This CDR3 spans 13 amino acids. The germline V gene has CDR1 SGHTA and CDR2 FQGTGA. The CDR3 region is CASSRQGGETQYF. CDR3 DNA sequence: TGTGCCAGCAGCCGACAGGGGGGCGAGACCCAGTACTTC.

CDR3 nucleotides: TGCGCCAGCAGCTTGGATCCAGGAGTGCCCCATCAGCCCCAGCATTTT. This gives the protein CASSLDPGVPHQPQHF. The chain has TRBV5-1 and TRBJ1-5; no clear D. V lost 0 bases to trimming and J lost 5 bases, with 15 bases between them. Germline loops: CDR1 SGHRS, CDR2 YFSETQ. CDR3 length: 16 residues.